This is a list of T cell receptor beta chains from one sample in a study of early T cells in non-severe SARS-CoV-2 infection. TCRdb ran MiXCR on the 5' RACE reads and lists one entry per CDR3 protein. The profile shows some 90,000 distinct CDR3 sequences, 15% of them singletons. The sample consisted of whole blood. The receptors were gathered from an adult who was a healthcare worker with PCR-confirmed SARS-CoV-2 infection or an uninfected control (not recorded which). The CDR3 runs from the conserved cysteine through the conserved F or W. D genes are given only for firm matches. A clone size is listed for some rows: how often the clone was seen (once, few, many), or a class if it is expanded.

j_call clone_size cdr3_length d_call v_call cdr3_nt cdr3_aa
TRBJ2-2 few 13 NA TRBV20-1 TGCAGTGCTAGGCAGGGAGATACCGGGGAGCTGTTTTTT CSARQGDTGELFF
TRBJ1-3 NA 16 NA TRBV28 TGTGCCAGCAGTCCCGCGGGATCTAACTCTGGAAACACCATATATTTT CASSPAGSNSGNTIYF
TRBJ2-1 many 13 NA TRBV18 TGTGCCAGCAGCCCATCCTCCTACAATGAGCAGTTCTTC CASSPSSYNEQFF
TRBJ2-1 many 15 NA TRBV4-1 TGCGCCAGCAGCCAAGACATCGCGACCTACAATGAGCAGTTCTTC CASSQDIATYNEQFF
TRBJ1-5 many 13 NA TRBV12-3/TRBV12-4 TGTGCCAGCAGCGGGGGGCGCAATCAGCCCCAGCATTTT CASSGGRNQPQHF
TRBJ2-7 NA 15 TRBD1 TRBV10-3 TGTGCCATCAGTGGGGGACAGGGGAAAAACTACGAGCAGTACTTC CAISGGQGKNYEQYF
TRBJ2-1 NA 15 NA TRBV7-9 TGTGCCAGCAGCTTAATCGGTCTGGGGCCTAATGAGCAGTTCTTC CASSLIGLGPNEQFF
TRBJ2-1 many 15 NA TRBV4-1 TGCGCCAGCAGCCAAGAGGCGGCAGGGAGCAATGAGCAGTTCTTC CASSQEAAGSNEQFF
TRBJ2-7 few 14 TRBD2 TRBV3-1 TGTGCCAGCAGCACCGGGACTAGCGGCTACGAGCAGTACTTC CASSTGTSGYEQYF
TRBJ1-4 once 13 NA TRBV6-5 TGTGCCAGCCTGGCCGAACGTAATGAAAAACTGTTTTTT CASLAERNEKLFF
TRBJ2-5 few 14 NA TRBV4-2 TGTGCCAGCAGCCTGGGGGACAACAAAGAGACCCAGTACTTC CASSLGDNKETQYF
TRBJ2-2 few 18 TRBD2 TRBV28 TGTGCCAGCACCGAACTTATTCTAGCGGGGAAGAACACCGGGGAGCTGTTTTTT CASTELILAGKNTGELFF
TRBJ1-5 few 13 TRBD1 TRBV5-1 TGCGCCAGCAGCCTTCAGGGGGATCAGCCCCAGCATTTT CASSLQGDQPQHF
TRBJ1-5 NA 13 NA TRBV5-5 TGTGCCAGCAGCTTGGGAACCCAAGGCCCCCAGCATTTT CASSLGTQGPQHF
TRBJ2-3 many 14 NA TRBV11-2 TGTGCCAGCAGCTTACATGGCCCCGGGAATACGCAGTATTTT CASSLHGPGNTQYF
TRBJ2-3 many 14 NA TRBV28 TGTGCCAGCGCCGGATACACTAGCACAGATACGCAGTATTTT CASAGYTSTDTQYF
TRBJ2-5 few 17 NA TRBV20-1 TGCAGTGCCTACCCTTATGGGGCGAGCCGTACCAAGAGGACCCAGTACTTC CSAYPYGASRTKRTQYF
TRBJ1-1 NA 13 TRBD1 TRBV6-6 TGTGCCAGCAGTTGGGGGACAGGGGTTGGAGCTTTCTTT CASSWGTGVGAFF
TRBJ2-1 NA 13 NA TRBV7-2 TGTGCCAGCAAGCAGACGTCCTACAATGAGCAGTTCTTC CASKQTSYNEQFF
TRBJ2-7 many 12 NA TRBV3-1 TGTGCCAGCAGCCAGGGAGCCTACGAGCAGTACTTC CASSQGAYEQYF
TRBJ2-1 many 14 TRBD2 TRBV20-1 TGCAGTGCAACCAGAGCGGGAGTTTTCAGTGAGCAGTTCTTC CSATRAGVFSEQFF
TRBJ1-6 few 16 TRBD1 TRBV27 TGTGCCAGCAGCCTGGAAGGGACAGGGGCCGGTTCACCCCTCCACTTT CASSLEGTGAGSPLHF
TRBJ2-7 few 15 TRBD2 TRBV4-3 TGCGCCAGCAGCCAAGAATTAGCGGGAGCTCCCGAGCAGTACTTC CASSQELAGAPEQYF
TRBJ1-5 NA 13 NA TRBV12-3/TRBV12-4 TGTGCCAGCAGTCCCCGGACTTATGAGCCCCAGCATTTT CASSPRTYEPQHF
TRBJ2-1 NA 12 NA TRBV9 TGTGCCAGCGGGAGTTCCTACAATGAGCAGTTCTTC CASGSSYNEQFF
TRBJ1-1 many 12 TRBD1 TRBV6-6 TGTGCCAGCAGTTCACAGGGGACTGAAGCTTTCTTT CASSSQGTEAFF
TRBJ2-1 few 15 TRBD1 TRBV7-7 TGTGCCAGCAGCCCCCAGGGGACAGGGGGGGGTGAGCAGTTCTTC CASSPQGTGGGEQFF
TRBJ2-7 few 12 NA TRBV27 TGTGCCAGCATGGGTCATACCTACGAGCAGTACTTC CASMGHTYEQYF
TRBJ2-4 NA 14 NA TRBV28 TGTGCCAGCACCCATGACCCGAACAAAAACATTCAGTACTTC CASTHDPNKNIQYF
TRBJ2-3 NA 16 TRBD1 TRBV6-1 TGTGCCAGCAGTGAAGCGGCGGGACAGGGGGGAGATACGCAGTATTTT CASSEAAGQGGDTQYF
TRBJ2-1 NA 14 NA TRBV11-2 TGTGCCAGCAGCTTGGACGGGAGCACCAATGAGCAGTTCTTC CASSLDGSTNEQFF
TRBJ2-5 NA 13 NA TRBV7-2 TGTGCCAGCAGCCGGGAGATGGCAGAGACCCAGTACTTC CASSREMAETQYF
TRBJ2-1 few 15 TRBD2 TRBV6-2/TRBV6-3 TGTGCCAGCAGTTACCAGGGACTAGCGGCCAATGAGCAGTTCTTC CASSYQGLAANEQFF
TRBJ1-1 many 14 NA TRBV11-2 TGTGCCAGCAGCTTATATGGGGGGAGCACTGAAGCTTTCTTT CASSLYGGSTEAFF
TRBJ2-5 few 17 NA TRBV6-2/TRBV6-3 TGTGCCAGCAGTTACCCAGAGGGACGCAGTTTCCAAGAGACCCAGTACTTC CASSYPEGRSFQETQYF
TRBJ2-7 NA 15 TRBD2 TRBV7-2 TGTGCCAGCAGCCCCGTAGCGGGAGGGAAATGGGAGCAGTACTTC CASSPVAGGKWEQYF
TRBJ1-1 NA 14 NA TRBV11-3 TGTGCCAGCAGTCCCGGAGGGGGGGCTCCTGAAGCTTTCTTT CASSPGGGAPEAFF
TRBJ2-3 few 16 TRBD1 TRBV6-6 TGTGCCAGCAGTTACTCGACAGGGTCCCGCACAGATACGCAGTATTTT CASSYSTGSRTDTQYF